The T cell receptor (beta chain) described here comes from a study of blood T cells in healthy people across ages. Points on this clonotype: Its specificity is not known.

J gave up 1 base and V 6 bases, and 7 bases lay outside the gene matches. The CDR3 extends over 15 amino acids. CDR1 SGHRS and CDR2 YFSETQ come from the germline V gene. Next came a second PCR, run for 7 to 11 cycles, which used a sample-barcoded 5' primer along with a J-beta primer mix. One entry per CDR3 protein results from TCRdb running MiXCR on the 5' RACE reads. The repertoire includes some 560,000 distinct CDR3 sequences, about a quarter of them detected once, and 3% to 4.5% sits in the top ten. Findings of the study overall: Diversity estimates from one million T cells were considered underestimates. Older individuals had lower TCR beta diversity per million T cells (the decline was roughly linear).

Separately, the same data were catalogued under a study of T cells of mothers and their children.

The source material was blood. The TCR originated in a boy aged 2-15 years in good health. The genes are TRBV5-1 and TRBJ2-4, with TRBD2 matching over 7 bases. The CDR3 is CASNPSGEAKNIQYF. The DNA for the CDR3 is TGCGCCAGCAACCCTAGCGGAGAGGCCAAAAACATTCAGTACTTC.